Described below is a single T cell receptor beta chain sequence and its context. Its binding antigen is unknown. Base qualities are missing; no much larger clone stands one base away. TCRbeta CDR3 regions were amplified from genomic DNA by means of the immunoSEQ Assay, a bias-controlled multiplex PCR. The study's processing was this. The number of nucleated cells in each sample was estimated from the amplification of reference gene primers within the assay. Sequence reads were collapsed and filtered to measure the absolute abundance of every unique TCRbeta CDR3 rearrangement. Productive Simpson clonality was computed per sample as the square root of Simpson's diversity index over productive rearrangements. The table comes from immuneACCESS by way of TCRdb, which keeps in-frame sequences with V and J called. Part of the clones is missing from these tables; in studies checked, under half for an unresolved V gene and the rest for unknown reasons. V, J and clone size reflect that table, while D and trimming were determined from the DNA. Here the sample has 95,000 to 150,000 clones; around 86% occur a single time. Roughly 11% of the sample lies in the top ten.

The source of the sample is a study of blood T cell repertoires in COVID-19 (dated by TCRdb to 2020 to 2022). Describing the broader study: Collaborator samples came from the United States, Italy and Spain and covered acute and convalescent phases of COVID-19. The material from the prospective study consisted of cDNA or gDNA derived from T cells, B-cell-depleted T cells, or PBMCs. The dataset comprised deeply sampled blood TCRbeta repertoires from subjects exposed to, actively infected with, or recovered from COVID-19. The repertoires were released in a freely available public database meant as a resource for research on the immune response to SARS-CoV-2. The samples were drawn from two sources: the first 160 participants of the ongoing ImmuneRACE study, and 1,200 or so subjects contributed by 6 global collaborators. Sample metadata almost always included a de-identified subject ID, COVID-19 status, age in years and sex. Where HLA class I and class II types were available, the types were taken from metadata supplied by the sample provider, not from assay-based typing. Beyond this particular receptor, the publication reports: Clinical and demographic metadata were provided uncurated, with the amount varying by source and participant.

Cut back by 6 bases and 2 bases, the V and J ends lie 9 bases apart. In the germline V gene, CDR1 corresponds to MNHEY and CDR2 to SVGEGT. The CDR3 spans 13 residues, from the cysteine through the phenylalanine. The CDR3 DNA has 39 bases and is translated from base 1. Whole blood was collected in K2EDTA tubes by collaborating institutions according to the institutions' own protocols. For TCRbeta analysis, collaborators shipped samples as frozen whole blood, isolated PBMCs, or DNA extracted from either of those sample types. The rearranged chain carries TRBV6-2 or TRBV6-3 and TRBJ2-3, with the D gene uncertain. The TCR comes from a man older than 75 with acute or convalescent COVID-19. Sequencing was done on a sample of peripheral blood. In nucleotide form, the sequence is TGTGCCAGCAGCTTGAGTCTCACAGATACGCAGTATTTT. It specifies CASSLSLTDTQYF.